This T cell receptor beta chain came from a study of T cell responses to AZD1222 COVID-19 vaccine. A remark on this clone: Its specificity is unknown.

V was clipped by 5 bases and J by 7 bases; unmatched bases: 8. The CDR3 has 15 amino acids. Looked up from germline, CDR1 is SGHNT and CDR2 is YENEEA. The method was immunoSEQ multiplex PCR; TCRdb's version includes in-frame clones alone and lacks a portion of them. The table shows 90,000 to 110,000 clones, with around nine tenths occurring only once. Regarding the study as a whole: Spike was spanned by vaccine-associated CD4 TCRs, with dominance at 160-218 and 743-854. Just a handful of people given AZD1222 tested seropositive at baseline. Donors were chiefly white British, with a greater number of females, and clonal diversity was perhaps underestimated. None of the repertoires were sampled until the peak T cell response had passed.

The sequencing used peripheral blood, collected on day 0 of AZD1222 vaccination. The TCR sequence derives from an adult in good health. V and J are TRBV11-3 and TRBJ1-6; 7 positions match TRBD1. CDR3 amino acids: CASSGGTAGNSPLHF. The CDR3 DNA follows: TGTGCCAGCAGCGGGGGGACAGCGGGAAATTCACCCCTCCACTTT.